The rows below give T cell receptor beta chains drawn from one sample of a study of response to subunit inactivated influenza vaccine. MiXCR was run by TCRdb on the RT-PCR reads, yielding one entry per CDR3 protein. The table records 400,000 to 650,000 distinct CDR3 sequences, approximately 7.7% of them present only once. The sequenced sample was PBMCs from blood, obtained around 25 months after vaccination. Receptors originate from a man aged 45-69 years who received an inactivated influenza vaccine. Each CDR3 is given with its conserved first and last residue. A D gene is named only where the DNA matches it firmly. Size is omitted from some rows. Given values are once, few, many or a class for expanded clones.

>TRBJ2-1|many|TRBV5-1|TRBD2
TGCGCCAGCAGCCTCCAGATAGCGGGAGTTGGCAATGAGCAGTTCTTC
CASSLQIAGVGNEQFF
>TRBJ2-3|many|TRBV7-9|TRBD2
TGTGCCAGCAGCTTTGGGACTAACACAGATACGCAGTATTTT
CASSFGTNTDTQYF
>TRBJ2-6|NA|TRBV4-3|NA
TGCGCCAGCAGCCAAAATGTGGGGGGTTTCTCTGGGGCCAACGTCCTGACTTTC
CASSQNVGGFSGANVLTF
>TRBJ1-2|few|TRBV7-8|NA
TGTGCCAGCAGCTTACTGTTTCGCGGCACGCAAAACTATGGCTACACCTTC
CASSLLFRGTQNYGYTF
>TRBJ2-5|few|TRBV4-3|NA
TGCGCCAGCAGCCGACAGGGAGGAAGCCAAGAGACCCAGTACTTC
CASSRQGGSQETQYF
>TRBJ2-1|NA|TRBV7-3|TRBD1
TGTGCCAGCAGCCTCGACAGGGGATGGTACAATGAGCAGTTCTTC
CASSLDRGWYNEQFF
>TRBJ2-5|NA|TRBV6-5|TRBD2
TGTGCCAGCAGTTCCTTCGGACTAGCGGGGCCCTCGGAGACCCAGTACTTC
CASSSFGLAGPSETQYF
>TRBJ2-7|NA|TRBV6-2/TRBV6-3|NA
TGTGCCAGCAGTGGAGTCTCGAATTCCTACGAGCAGTACTTC
CASSGVSNSYEQYF
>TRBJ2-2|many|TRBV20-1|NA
TGCAGTGCTAGAGCGGGGTCAGAGAACACCGGGGAGCTGTTTTTT
CSARAGSENTGELFF
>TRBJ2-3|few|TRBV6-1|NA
TGTGCCAGCATCCCACGGGGGGCAGGGGGAAGCACAGATACGCAGTATTTT
CASIPRGAGGSTDTQYF
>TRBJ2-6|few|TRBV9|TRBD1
TGTGCCAGCAGCGTAGATGCGACAGGGTTTACTGGGGCCAACGTCCTGACTTTC
CASSVDATGFTGANVLTF
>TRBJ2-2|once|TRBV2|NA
TGTGCCAGCAGTGAAAGTCGGGCTACCGGGGAGCTGTTTTTT
CASSESRATGELFF
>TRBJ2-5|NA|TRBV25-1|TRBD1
TGTGCCAGCAGTGCCGGGGCAGGGGGCTTTGTGGAGACCCAGTACTTC
CASSAGAGGFVETQYF
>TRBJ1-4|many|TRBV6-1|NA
TGTGCCAGCAGCCCCGGGCCCAGGACAACTAATGAAAAACTGTTTTTT
CASSPGPRTTNEKLFF
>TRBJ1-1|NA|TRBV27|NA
TGTGCCAGCAGTAACCAGTGGACTGAAGCTTTCTTT
CASSNQWTEAFF
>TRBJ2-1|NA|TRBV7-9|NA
TGTGCCAGCAGCTTGGAAACTAGGTACAATGAGCAGTTCTTC
CASSLETRYNEQFF
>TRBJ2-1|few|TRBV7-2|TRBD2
TGTGCCAGCAGCTTTAGCGGGGGTTCCAATGAGCAGTTCTTC
CASSFSGGSNEQFF
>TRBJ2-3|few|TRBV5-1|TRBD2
TGCGCCAGCAGCCTGACTAGCGGGAGGCCTGCAGATACGCAGTATTTT
CASSLTSGRPADTQYF
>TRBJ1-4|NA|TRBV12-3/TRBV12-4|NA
TGTGCCAGCAGTTTTCAGACTAATGAAAAACTGTTTTTT
CASSFQTNEKLFF
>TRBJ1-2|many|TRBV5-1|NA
TGCGCCAGCAGCTTGGGGGGGCAGTCTGGCTACACCTTC
CASSLGGQSGYTF
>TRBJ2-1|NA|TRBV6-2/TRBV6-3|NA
TGTGCCAGCAGTTACGGGGGCCAAAAAAAAAATGAGCAGTTCTTC
CASSYGGQKKNEQFF
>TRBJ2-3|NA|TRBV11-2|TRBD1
TGTGCCAGCAGCAAATGGGACAGCCAGACGGATACGCAGTATTTC
CASSKWDSQTDTQYF
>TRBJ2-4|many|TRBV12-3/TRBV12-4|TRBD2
TGTGCCAGCAGTTTCCGGGGGGAAGACATTCAGTACTTC
CASSFRGEDIQYF
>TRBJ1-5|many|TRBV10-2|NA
TGCGCCAGCAGTGGGCCGGATCAGCCCCAGCATTTT
CASSGPDQPQHF